The 20 T cell receptor beta chains reported below all come from one sample, sequenced in a study of regulatory dendritic cells for organ transplantation. TCRdb's table, derived via immunoSEQ multiplex PCR, lists solely in-frame clones and lacks some. There are just under 30,000 clones in the sample; 75% to 80% occur only once, and 2% to 2.5% lies in the top ten. The source material was memory CD4+ T cells from blood. The subset is: CD45RO+ memory T cells. The receptor set was obtained from a human donor in good health.

There are a few counts of this clone. The chain combines TRBV29-1 with TRBJ1-1, with D possibly matching TRBD1 (5 bases). The CDR3 is 11 residues long. The germline V gene has CDR1 SQVTM and CDR2 ANQGSEA. V lost 4 bases and J lost 7, with 10 bases in between. This chain's CDR3 is CSVASGHEAFF. DNA for the CDR3: TGCAGCGTTGCGTCAGGGCATGAAGCTTTCTTT.

J is TRBJ1-3 and V is TRBV7-2; D is ambiguous. Germline V gene data show CDR1 as SGHTA and CDR2 as FQGNSA. The V end lost 8 bases, the J end lost 2 bases, and 19 bases lay between the germline ends. The CDR3 length is 16 residues. CDR3 sequence reads: CASGKDSPGTGNTIYF. Here the CDR3 DNA reads TGTGCCAGCGGAAAAGACTCCCCGGGCACTGGAAACACCATATATTTT.

This clone was counted a single time. The J gene is TRBJ2-7, the V gene TRBV7-9; D tentatively fits TRBD1 or TRBD2 (6 bases each). Per the germline V gene, CDR1 is SEHNR and CDR2 is FQNEAQ (reference sequence). Deletions cut 5 bases from V and 2 bases from J, with 16 bases between. CDR3 length: 15 amino acids. The CDR3 reads CASSLGGTTPYEQYF. The CDR3, as DNA: TGTGCCAGCAGCCTAGGAGGGACAACCCCCTACGAGCAGTACTTC.

The J gene is TRBJ2-3, the V gene TRBV27; D gene ambiguous. With 5 bases removed from V and 1 base from J, the gap between germline ends came to 7 bases. The CDR3 is made up of 13 amino acids. Germline V gives CDR1 MNHEY, CDR2 SMNVEV (reference sequence). This CDR3 is CASSPIRTDTQYF. In DNA, the CDR3 is TGTGCCAGCAGTCCTATCCGCACAGATACGCAGTATTTT.

The chain employs TRBV18 and TRBJ1-2; TRBD1 agrees at 8 bases. The CDR3 has 13 residues. With V trimmed by 6 bases and J by 8 bases, 8 bases remained unmatched. Germline lookup yields CDR1 KGHSH and CDR2 LQKENI. CDR3 region: CASSREDRDGYTF. In nucleotides, the CDR3 is TGTGCCAGCTCCCGTGAGGACAGGGACGGCTACACCTTC.

The rearrangement joins TRBV29-1 to TRBJ2-5; no definite D call. This CDR3 spans 11 amino acids. Germline CDR1 SQVTM, CDR2 ANQGSEA. V was pared by 6 bases and J by 2 bases, with 7 bases between. The CDR3 region is CSVALQETQYF. Here the CDR3 DNA reads TGCAGCGTCGCCCTGCAAGAGACCCAGTACTTC.

The chain combines TRBV10-1 with TRBJ2-7, with D perhaps given as TRBD1 or TRBD2 (6 bases each). Deletions cut 5 bases from V and 4 bases from J, with 18 bases between. This CDR3 contains 15 residues. Germline V gene data show CDR1 as WNHNN and CDR2 as SYGVQD (reference sequence). The CDR3: CASSPGGHLMYEQYF. The CDR3 nucleotides read TGCGCCAGCAGTCCCGGGGGACACCTGATGTACGAGCAGTACTTC.

This clone showed up just a few times. This chain joins TRBV28 and TRBJ2-2; 8 positions agree with TRBD2. The CDR3 extends over 15 amino acids. Trimming at V came to 7 bases and at J to 4 bases, leaving 8 bases not matched to a gene. The germline gives CDR1 MDHEN, CDR2 SYDVKM. The DNA of the CDR3 is TGTGCCAGCACCTCAGCGGGAGAGGTCACCGGGGAGCTGTTTTTT. It codes for CASTSAGEVTGELFF.

This rearrangement joins TRBV28 to TRBJ1-3; D is possibly TRBD1 (5 bases). V lost 5 bases, J lost 0 bases, and 14 bases lay in between. The CDR3 totals 16 residues. Germline V CDR1 and CDR2: MDHEN, SYDVKM. The CDR3 reads CASSVAGGSSGNTIYF. The CDR3 coding sequence is TGTGCCAGCAGTGTGGCGGGGGGATCCTCTGGAAACACCATATATTTT.

The V gene is TRBV21-1, the J gene TRBJ1-5; no DNA check was done on the table's D call, TRBD1. TRBV21-1 is annotated as a pseudogene. The CDR3 length is 14 residues. CDR3: CASTGGFSNQPQHF. The CDR3 nucleotides read TGTGCCAGCACAGGGGGGTTTAGCAATCAGCCCCAGCATTTT.

The chain couples TRBV4-3 to TRBJ1-2; D call uncertain. CDR3 length equals 16 residues. Trimming pared 4 bases from V and 1 base from J, leaving 16 bases between. Germline V CDR1 and CDR2: LGHNA, YSLEER. This CDR3 is CASSLSGTDRNYGYTF. CDR3 nucleotides: TGCGCCAGCAGCCTATCGGGCACGGATCGTAACTATGGCTACACCTTC.

This chain connects TRBV2 to TRBJ2-2, with D perhaps matching TRBD1 (6 bases). The V and J ends lost 8 bases and 6 bases respectively, with 16 bases between them. The germline V gene encodes CDR1 SNHLY and CDR2 FYNNEI. This CDR3 spans 14 amino acids. CDR3 sequence: CASVAGEIPGELFF. CDR3 nucleotides: TGTGCCAGCGTCGCAGGGGAAATCCCCGGGGAGCTGTTTTTT. Using reference TRBV2 and TRBJ2-2 for the parts outside the CDR3, the full variable domain is EPEVTQTPSHQVTQMGQEVILRCVPISNHLYFYWYRQILGQKVEFLVSFYNNEISEKSEIFDDQFSVERPDGSNFTLKIRSTKLEDSAMYFCASVAGEIPGELFFGEGSRLTVL.

The chain couples TRBV30 to TRBJ2-5; D is unclear. The V gene lost 8 bases and the J gene lost 0 bases, with 10 bases spanning the gap. The CDR3 has 12 amino acids. Per the germline V gene, CDR1 is GTSNPN and CDR2 is SVGIG (reference sequence). In nucleotides, the CDR3 is TGTGCCGGTGGACGCTACCAAGAGACCCAGTACTTC. Residues: CAGGRYQETQYF.

This rearrangement joins TRBV5-1 to TRBJ2-6, with 7 nucleotides matching TRBD1. The CDR3 totals 15 residues. With 4 bases clipped from V and 4 bases from J, the junction kept 5 bases outside the gene matches. Germline V gene sequence: CDR1 SGHRS, CDR2 YFSETQ. The CDR3, as DNA: TGCGCCAGCAGCCAGAGGACAGGAGGGGCCAACGTCCTGACTTTC. Protein product: CASSQRTGGANVLTF. Full variable domain (rest looked up from reference TRBV5-1 and TRBJ2-6): KAGVTQTPRYLIKTRGQQVTLSCSPISGHRSVSWYQQTPGQGLQFLFEYFSETQRNKGNFPGRFSGRQFSNSRSEMNVSTLELGDSALYLCASSQRTGGANVLTFGAGSRLTVL.

This clone was seen a single time. The genes are TRBV5-1 and TRBJ2-7, with 9 bases identical to TRBD1. Germline lookup yields CDR1 SGHRS and CDR2 YFSETQ. The CDR3 contains 14 residues. Losses at the gene ends were 4 bases for V and 4 bases for J; bases not matched to a gene: 6. Here the CDR3 reads CASSQQGAGYEQYF. The DNA of the CDR3 is TGCGCCAGCAGCCAACAGGGGGCCGGGTACGAGCAGTACTTC.

CDR3 DNA: TGTGCCAGTAGACAGGGCCTAGCGGGAGCCGAGCAGTACTTC. Translated: CASRQGLAGAEQYF. The chain carries TRBV19 and TRBJ2-7; TRBD2 matches at 10 bases. V shed 6 bases and J 6 bases; nucleotides not matched to a gene: 8. CDR1 LNHDA and CDR2 SQIVND come from the germline V gene (reference sequence). CDR3 size: 14 residues.

The chain links TRBV7-6 to TRBJ2-7; D gene uncertain. V lost 5 bases and J 3 bases, leaving 14 bases between the germline ends. Germline V gives CDR1 SGHVS, CDR2 FNYEAQ. The CDR3 has 14 residues. For the CDR3, the DNA is TGTGCCAGCAGCAAAGACATGGACCTCTACGAGCAGTACTTC. Translating gives CASSKDMDLYEQYF.

The chain combines TRBV19 with TRBJ2-3; D tentatively reads TRBD1 or TRBD2 (5 bases each). V shed 0 bases and J shed 4 bases, with 14 bases lying between them. The CDR3 is 16 amino acids. The germline CDR1 and CDR2 sequences are LNHDA and SQIVND (reference sequence). The CDR3 spells CASSIDASWGADTQYF. CDR3 DNA: TGTGCCAGTAGTATAGACGCTAGCTGGGGCGCAGATACGCAGTATTTT.

V usage is TRBV18 and J usage is TRBJ1-2, with a tentative D call TRBD1 (5 bases). This CDR3 comprises 14 residues. Trimming took 6 bases from V and 8 from J, leaving 19 bases between them. Looked up from germline, CDR1 is KGHSH and CDR2 is LQKENI. CDR3 region: CASSMKDTGQGYTF. Written as DNA, the CDR3 is TGTGCCAGCTCGATGAAGGATACGGGGCAGGGCTACACCTTC. Full variable domain (missing parts from reference TRBV18 and TRBJ1-2): NAGVMQNPRHLVRRRGQEARLRCSPMKGHSHVYWYRQLPEEGLKFMVYLQKENIIDESGMPKERFSAEFPKEGPSILRIQQVVRGDSAAYFCASSMKDTGQGYTFGSGTRLTVV.

The chain carries TRBV20-1 and TRBJ2-7, with D perhaps assigned TRBD1 or TRBD2 (5 bases each). Trimming shortened V by 6 bases and J by 2 bases, and 8 bases separated the two germline ends. This CDR3 region has 11 residues. The V gene's germline CDR1 is DFQATT and CDR2 SNEGSKA (reference sequence). CDR3 protein: CSAGATYEQYF. In DNA form, the CDR3 reads TGCAGTGCCGGGGCTACCTACGAGCAGTACTTC.